The 27 T cell receptor beta chains below come from one sample, sequenced in a study of shared clonotypes between healthy human individuals. Assay used: immunoSEQ multiplex PCR; TCRdb lists only in-frame clones, some missing. The sample lists fewer than 1.4 million clones; approximately 78% were seen once. Sample: memory CD4+ T cells from PBMCs. Subset meaning: CD45RA-negative fraction. Receptors originate from a man aged 18 to 30 in good health. Some clones in this sample may be carry-over from other donors' samples.

A note on this clone: The sample carries other DNA sequences with the same CDR3. The rearrangement joins TRBV29-1 to TRBJ1-1; 9 nucleotides agree with TRBD1. Germline loops: CDR1 SQVTM, CDR2 ANQGSEA. This CDR3 has 13 amino acids. The ends lost 4 bases at V and 2 bases at J; junction bases unmatched: 2. The DNA of the CDR3 is TGCAGCGTTGCGGGACAGGGTAACACTGAAGCTTTCTTT. Amino acids: CSVAGQGNTEAFF. The full variable domain, rest sourced from reference TRBV29-1 and TRBJ1-1, is SAVISQKPSRDICQRGTSLTIQCQVDSQVTMMFWYRQQPGQSLTLIATANQGSEATYESGFVIDKFPISRPNLTFSTLTVSNMSPEDSSIYLCSVAGQGNTEAFFGQGTRLTVV.

This clone has more than one count but fewer than ten. Relative to the germline gene, one junction end is altered; a read error may explain this. This chain connects TRBV20-1 to TRBJ1-1; 7 bases fit TRBD1. The germline V gene encodes CDR1 DFQATT and CDR2 SNEGSKA (reference sequence). The CDR3 covers 11 residues. This CDR3 is CSANRGPEAFF. In nucleotides, the CDR3 is TGCAGTGCAAACAGGGGCCCTGAGGCTTTCTTT.

V and J are TRBV19 and TRBJ1-2, with TRBD1 as a possible D gene (6 bases). The V end lost 3 bases, the J end lost 4 bases, and 12 bases lay between the germline ends. The CDR3 runs to 14 residues. Germline assignment: CDR1 LNHDA and CDR2 SQIVND (reference sequence). CDR3 region: CASSIGRDIYGYTF. The DNA for the CDR3 is TGTGCCAGTAGTATTGGCCGGGACATCTATGGCTACACCTTC. Looking up the rest from reference TRBV19 and TRBJ1-2 gives the full variable domain: DGGITQSPKYLFRKEGQNVTLSCEQNLNHDAMYWYRQDPGQGLRLIYYSQIVNDFQKGDIAEGYSVSREKKESFPLTVTSAQKNPTAFYLCASSIGRDIYGYTFGSGTRLTVV.

Comments on this clone: The sample contains more than one DNA sequence encoding this CDR3. The V gene is TRBV5-6, the J gene TRBJ2-5; TRBD2 matches at 12 bases. Germline CDR1 and CDR2: SGHDT and YYEEEE. CDR3 size: 15 residues. After removal of 2 bases from V and 5 bases from J, the junction contained 4 bases not matched to a gene. Written as DNA, the CDR3 is TGTGCCAGCAGCTTACTAGCGGGAGGAAGGGAGACCCAGTACTTC. This codes for CASSLLAGGRETQYF.

The rearrangement links TRBV2 to TRBJ1-1, with TRBD1 matching over 8 bases. The CDR3 spans 15 residues. In germline, CDR1 is SNHLY, CDR2 FYNNEI. The junction had 9 bases not matched to a gene; V was cut back by 8 bases and J by 1 base. The CDR3 loop is CASSLTGTGNTEAFF. In DNA form, the CDR3 reads TGTGCCAGCTCCCTAACCGGGACAGGGAACACTGAAGCTTTCTTT.

This chain links TRBV20-1 with TRBJ2-1; either TRBD1 or TRBD2 may supply D (5 bases each). The CDR3 runs to 11 residues. Per germline, CDR1 DFQATT and CDR2 SNEGSKA (reference sequence). The V end was cut by 6 bases, the J end by 10 bases, with 13 bases between. The CDR3 is CSAEVRDEQFF. In DNA form, the CDR3 reads TGCAGTGCCGAGGTCCGGGACGAGCAGTTCTTC.

The V gene is TRBV7-9, the J gene TRBJ1-2, with 8 bases fitting TRBD1. From germline, CDR1 is SEHNR and CDR2 FQNEAQ (reference sequence). The V and J ends lost 0 bases and 1 base, in that order; junction bases with no gene match: 4. CDR3 length equals 16 residues. Written as DNA, the CDR3 is TGTGCCAGCAGCTTAGCAGACAGGGGCCTTAACTATGGCTACACCTTC. This encodes CASSLADRGLNYGYTF.

The V call is TRBV19, the J call TRBJ1-5; D uncertain. Trimming took 5 bases from V and 1 from J, leaving 15 bases between them. Germline CDR1 LNHDA, CDR2 SQIVND (reference sequence). The CDR3 length is 16 residues. In DNA form, the CDR3 reads TGTGCCAGTAGTTCCCAGACTTGGGGAAGCAATCAGCCCCAGCATTTT. It codes for CASSSQTWGSNQPQHF.

This clone has a handful of counts. The same CDR3 is also encoded by other DNA sequences in this sample. The chain uses TRBV9 and TRBJ1-4; 10 bases agree with TRBD1. The CDR3 spans 15 residues. The germline V gene encodes CDR1 SGDLS and CDR2 YYNGEE. Losses at the gene ends were 4 bases for V and 7 bases for J; bases not matched to a gene: 7. The CDR3 loop reads CASSPRTGGGEKLFF. The CDR3 DNA reads TGTGCCAGCAGCCCCCGGACAGGGGGAGGTGAAAAACTGTTTTTT.

The count of this clone is one. The chain carries TRBV28 and TRBJ1-5; the match to TRBD1 covers 10 bases. V shed 5 bases, J shed 5 bases, and the junction held 9 bases outside the gene matches. Germline assignment: CDR1 MDHEN and CDR2 SYDVKM. This CDR3 is 16 amino acids long. CDR3 residues: CASSGGGQGNYQPQHF. The DNA for the CDR3 is TGTGCCAGCAGTGGTGGGGGACAGGGGAACTATCAGCCCCAGCATTTT.

Remarks on this clone: A read error may account for a junction end that differs from germline. The genes are TRBV20-1 and TRBJ2-7; D remains ambiguous. The CDR3 covers 11 residues. Germline V gives CDR1 DFQATT, CDR2 SNEGSKA (reference sequence). This chain's CDR3 is CSARDKGPNSF. CDR3 nucleotide sequence: TGCAGTGCTAGAGATAAGGGCCCAAATTCCTTC.

J is TRBJ1-4 and V is TRBV30, with a possible D match to TRBD1 (5 bases). V was pared by 3 bases and J by 9 bases, with 17 bases between. CDR3 length equals 14 residues. CDR1 and CDR2 from the germline V gene are GTSNPN and SVGIG (reference sequence). The CDR3 nucleotides read TGTGCCTGGAGGAGGACACAGTCCAATCAAAAACTGTTTTTT. Amino acids: CAWRRTQSNQKLFF.

The chain uses TRBV15 and TRBJ2-5, with D possibly being TRBD2 (6 bases). Germline V gene lookup returns CDR1 LNHNV and CDR2 YYDKDF (reference sequence). The CDR3 consists of 14 residues. Deletions cut 1 base from V and 2 bases from J, with 8 bases between. The CDR3 is CATSRGGGQETQYF. The CDR3 DNA follows: TGTGCCACCAGCAGAGGTGGGGGGCAAGAGACCCAGTACTTC.

The chain is built from TRBV5-4 and TRBJ2-3; 8 nucleotides match TRBD1. Germline V gene data show CDR1 as SGHNT and CDR2 as YYREEE (reference sequence). Losses at the gene ends were 2 bases for V and 4 bases for J; bases not matched to a gene: 3. This CDR3 spans 14 amino acids. In DNA form, the CDR3 reads TGTGCCAGCAGCTTCGGGACAGGTCCAGATACGCAGTATTTT. Translating it yields CASSFGTGPDTQYF. Full variable domain (outside the CDR3, taken from reference TRBV5-4 and TRBJ2-3): ETGVTQSPTHLIKTRGQQVTLRCSSQSGHNTVSWYQQALGQGPQFIFQYYREEENGRGNFPPRFSGLQFPNYSSELNVNALELDDSALYLCASSFGTGPDTQYFGPGTRLTVL.

With regard to this clone: A much larger clone lies a single base off, so this may be a read error. The chain uses TRBV28 and TRBJ1-2; a possible D gene is TRBD1 (5 bases). From germline, CDR1 is MDHEN and CDR2 SYDVKM. The CDR3 spans 18 residues. CDR3 amino acids: CASSLWGRRGATNCGYTF. CDR3 nucleotides: TGTGCCAGCAGTTTATGGGGGAGACGGGGCGCGACTAACTGTGGCTACACCTTC.

This clone was observed once. V usage is TRBV7-3 and J usage is TRBJ2-3, with 9 bases matching TRBD2. The CDR3 loop spans 15 amino acids. J lost 4 bases, V lost 2 bases, and 4 bases had no gene match. CDR1 SGHTA and CDR2 FQGTGA come from the germline V gene. CDR3 bases: TGTGCCAGCAGCTTACGCGGGAGGGCTCCAGATACGCAGTATTTT. As protein: CASSLRGRAPDTQYF.

The J gene is TRBJ2-7, the V gene TRBV28; D possibly uses TRBD1 or TRBD2 (5 bases each). V shed 6 bases and J shed 7 bases, with 22 bases lying between them. Germline values: CDR1 MDHEN, CDR2 SYDVKM. The CDR3 runs to 15 residues. The CDR3 loop reads CASRGETPRTGEQYF. Written as DNA, the CDR3 is TGTGCCAGCAGAGGGGAAACACCTAGAACGGGAGAGCAGTACTTC.

The V call is TRBV5-1, the J call TRBJ2-1; tentatively, D is TRBD2 (7 bases). This CDR3 contains 12 residues. V lost 7 bases to trimming and J lost 4 bases, with 9 bases between them. Germline loops: CDR1 SGHRS, CDR2 YFSETQ. CDR3 protein: CASRGAYNEQFF. CDR3 nucleotides: TGCGCCAGCCGGGGGGCTTACAATGAGCAGTTCTTC. The full variable domain, in which reference TRBV5-1 and TRBJ2-1 provide the parts outside the CDR3, is KAGVTQTPRYLIKTRGQQVTLSCSPISGHRSVSWYQQTPGQGLQFLFEYFSETQRNKGNFPGRFSGRQFSNSRSEMNVSTLELGDSALYLCASRGAYNEQFFGPGTRLTVL.

V and J are TRBV5-6 and TRBJ1-3; unclear D gene. The V gene's germline CDR1 is SGHDT and CDR2 YYEEEE. CDR3 length: 13 amino acids. The V end lost 4 bases, the J end lost 8 bases, and 13 bases lay between the germline ends. The CDR3 protein is CASSLAPRDTIYF. In DNA form, the CDR3 reads TGTGCCAGCAGCCTTGCCCCGAGGGACACCATATATTTT.

The chain has TRBV18 and TRBJ1-4, with 10 bases aligning to TRBD1. The germline V gene encodes CDR1 KGHSH and CDR2 LQKENI. Trimming removed 5 bases from V and 8 bases from J; junction bases left unmatched: 5. This CDR3 comprises 14 residues. The CDR3 sequence: CASSTGQGQEKLFF. Here the CDR3 DNA reads TGTGCCAGCTCAACGGGACAGGGGCAAGAAAAACTGTTTTTT.

The gene calls are TRBV30 and TRBJ1-4; D perhaps matches TRBD1 (6 bases). The CDR3 covers 14 residues. Trimming took 0 bases from V and 7 from J, leaving 12 bases between them. Germline V CDR1 and CDR2: GTSNPN, SVGIG (reference sequence). The CDR3 bases are TGTGCCTGGAGTGTACTTGGACAGACTGAAAAACTGTTTTTT. Translated, it gives CAWSVLGQTEKLFF.

The count of this clone is one. The chain couples TRBV14 to TRBJ1-2; D not certain. This CDR3 comprises 15 residues. V was pared by 0 bases and J by 8 bases, with 16 bases between. Germline V gives CDR1 SGHDN, CDR2 FVKESK. CDR3 amino acids: CASSQDVGSVQGYTF. The CDR3 nucleotides are TGTGCCAGCAGCCAAGATGTAGGATCCGTACAAGGCTACACCTTC.

In this sample, this clone turned up once. The chain recombines TRBV2 with TRBJ2-5, with D possibly being TRBD1 (5 bases). Trimming removed 10 bases from V and 9 bases from J, with 24 bases in between. The CDR3 runs 14 residues. Germline CDR1 reads SNHLY; CDR2 reads FYNNEI. CDR3 nucleotide sequence: TGTGCCACTATCCCAGACGGTGGGCAAGGGGCCCAGTACTTC. Protein: CATIPDGGQGAQYF.

The chain recombines TRBV27 with TRBJ1-2; D uncertain. V lost 0 bases to trimming and J lost 8 bases, with 16 bases between them. The CDR3 contains 15 residues. CDR1 is MNHEY, CDR2 SMNVEV, per germline (reference sequence). The CDR3 coding sequence is TGTGCCAGCAGTTTATCCGGAGTTCTCGTGGAAGGCTACACCTTC. Residues: CASSLSGVLVEGYTF.

This rearrangement joins TRBV7-2 to TRBJ2-3; D not resolved. The CDR3 runs to 13 residues. Germline V lookup: CDR1 SGHTA, CDR2 FQGNSA. Trimming removed 7 bases from V and 4 bases from J, with 12 bases in between. CDR3 protein: CASTPRWSDTQYF. CDR3 nucleotides: TGTGCCAGCACCCCGCGATGGTCAGATACGCAGTATTTT.

The chain employs TRBV28 and TRBJ2-2, with 7 bases aligning to TRBD2. V was clipped by 5 bases and J by 5 bases; unmatched bases: 8. Germline loops: CDR1 MDHEN, CDR2 SYDVKM. This CDR3 spans 15 amino acids. CDR3 coding DNA: TGTGCCAGCAGTATAGCGGGCGAGGGAACCGGGGAGCTGTTTTTT. This translates into CASSIAGEGTGELFF. The entire variable domain, with the rest obtained from reference TRBV28 and TRBJ2-2, is as follows: DVKVTQSSRYLVKRTGEKVFLECVQDMDHENMFWYRQDPGLGLRLIYFSYDVKMKEKGDIPEGYSVSREKKERFSLILESASTNQTSMYLCASSIAGEGTGELFFGEGSRLTVL.

This clone was observed at least ten times. The sample carries other DNA sequences with the same CDR3. The gene calls are TRBV27 and TRBJ2-7; D is tentatively TRBD1 or TRBD2 (5 bases each). This CDR3 has 15 amino acids. Deletions cut 2 bases from V and 3 bases from J, with 14 bases between. Germline lookup yields CDR1 MNHEY and CDR2 SMNVEV (reference sequence). Here the CDR3 DNA reads TGTGCCAGCAGTTTACGAGGGAACAGGAACTACGAGCAGTACTTC. Translated, it gives CASSLRGNRNYEQYF.